This TCR beta chain originates from a study of regulatory T cells in long-lasting Graves disease. Overall study findings and caveats: Favored gene segments in persistent disease were TRBV28, TRBJ1-2 and TRBJ2-5.

The TCR beta library used iRepertoire HTBI primers with Arm-PCR amplification of CDR3. In TCRdb, the multiplex PCR reads were re-called with MiXCR into one record per CDR3 protein. The table lists a few hundred thousand distinct CDR3 sequences, approximately 12% of them singletons. Time point indicated: newly diagnosed GD, antithyroid drugs for less than 3 months. PBMC-extracted RNA yielded the TCR library. CDR1 and CDR2 from the germline V gene are MNHEY and SMNVEV (reference sequence). The CDR3 runs to 13 residues. Trimming removed 6 bases at V and 6 bases at J, with 13 bases between. This clonotype was found many times. Its target is unknown. These data are also associated with another study on T cells in Graves' hyperthyroidism and ophthalmopathy.

This chain uses TRBV27 with TRBJ2-3; D remains unclear. This sequence was found in a woman in her late teens or twenties with Graves disease. The source was peripheral blood mononuclear cells (PBMCs), collected at new diagnosis, from a patient treated with antithyroid drugs. CDR3 nucleotides: TGTGCCAGCAGCCGACCTGCCCGGGATACGCAGTATTTT. Protein: CASSRPARDTQYF.